This T cell receptor beta chain was captured in a study of T cells in Graves' hyperthyroidism and ophthalmopathy. The CDR3 runs to 14 residues. The V gene lost 3 bases and the J gene lost 7 bases, with 13 bases spanning the gap. Looked up from germline, CDR1 is SGHAT and CDR2 is FQNNGV. Graves' hyperthyroidism was deemed stable given no ophthalmopathy progression within 18 months. Lactation, pregnancy, other autoimmune disease or uncontrolled infection led to exclusion of patients. TCR beta CDR3 regions were amplified from RNA transcripts. HTBI primers were employed in a first-round RT-PCR of the TCR CDR3. From the multiplex PCR reads, TCRdb called clonotypes with MiXCR, one entry per CDR3 protein. The data contain around 300,000 distinct CDR3 sequences, over 11% of them singletons.

The sequence came from a woman in her twenties or thirties with Graves' hyperthyroidism. Sequencing used blood. This chain links TRBV11-2 with TRBJ2-1, with a weak D call TRBD2 (6 bases). This CDR3 reads CASSFPGDANEQFF. In DNA, the CDR3 is TGTGCCAGCAGCTTCCCGGGAGATGCTAATGAGCAGTTCTTC.